This T cell receptor beta chain was sequenced for a study of cytomegalovirus exposure and HLA in healthy donors. For the study at large: In a previous analysis, more than 90 million unique TCR beta sequences were found from 170 million or so T cells.

Germline loops: CDR1 SGHTA, CDR2 FQGNSA. This CDR3 spans 12 amino acids. Trimming pared 1 base from V and 4 bases from J, leaving 4 bases between. The PCR had 60 Vbeta and 13 Jbeta primers. Original handling: Roughly 11 million shared chains were among roughly 81 million unique TCR beta chains counted in a later analysis. The data were produced by immunoSEQ multiplex PCR, yet TCRdb's version contains in-frame clones alone and is incomplete. V and J calls and clone size are those listed in that table; D and trimming were worked out from the DNA. The sample has under 250,000 clones, around four fifths seen once.

Sequenced input: PBMCs. This clonotype was obtained from a woman aged 50 to 60 in good health and CMV-seropositive. This chain links TRBV7-2 with TRBJ1-2; D unclear. Here the CDR3 DNA reads TGTGCCAGCAGCTTAGGAGTCTATGGCTACACCTTC. Its protein is CASSLGVYGYTF.